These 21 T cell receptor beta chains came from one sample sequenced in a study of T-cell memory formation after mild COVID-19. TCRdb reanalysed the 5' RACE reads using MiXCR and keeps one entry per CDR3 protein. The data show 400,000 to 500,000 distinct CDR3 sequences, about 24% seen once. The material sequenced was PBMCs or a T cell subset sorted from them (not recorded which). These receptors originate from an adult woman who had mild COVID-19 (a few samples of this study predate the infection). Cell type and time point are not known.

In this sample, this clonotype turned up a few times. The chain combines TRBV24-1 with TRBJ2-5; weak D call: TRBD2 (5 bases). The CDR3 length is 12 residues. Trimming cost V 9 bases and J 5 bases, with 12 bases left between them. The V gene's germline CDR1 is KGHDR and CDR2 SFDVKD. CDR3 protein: CATFRRGETQYF. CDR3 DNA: TGTGCCACCTTCAGGCGAGGGGAGACCCAGTACTTC.

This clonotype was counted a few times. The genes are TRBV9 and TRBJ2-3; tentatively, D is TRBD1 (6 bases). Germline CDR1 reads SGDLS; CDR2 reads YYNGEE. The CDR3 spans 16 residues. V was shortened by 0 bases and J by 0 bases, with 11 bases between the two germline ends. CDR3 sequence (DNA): TGTGCCAGCAGCGTAGCGGACAGTCCTAGCACAGATACGCAGTATTTT. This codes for CASSVADSPSTDTQYF. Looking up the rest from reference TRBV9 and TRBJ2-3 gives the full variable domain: DSGVTQTPKHLITATGQRVTLRCSPRSGDLSVYWYQQSLDQGLQFLIQYYNGEERAKGNILERFSAQQFPDLHSELNLSSLELGDSALYFCASSVADSPSTDTQYFGPGTRLTVL.

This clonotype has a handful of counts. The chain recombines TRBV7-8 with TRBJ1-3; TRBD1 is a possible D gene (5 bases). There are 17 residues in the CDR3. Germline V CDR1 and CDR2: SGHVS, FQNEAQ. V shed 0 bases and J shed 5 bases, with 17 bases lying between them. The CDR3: CASSLAWTRRGRNTIYF. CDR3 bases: TGTGCCAGCAGCTTAGCGTGGACCCGGCGGGGACGAAACACCATATATTTT. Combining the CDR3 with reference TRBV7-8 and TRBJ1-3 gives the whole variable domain GAGVSQSPRYKVAKRGQDVALRCDPISGHVSLFWYQQALGQGPEFLTYFQNEAQLDKSGLPSDRFFAERPEGSVSTLKIQRTQQEDSAVYLCASSLAWTRRGRNTIYFGEGSWLTVV.

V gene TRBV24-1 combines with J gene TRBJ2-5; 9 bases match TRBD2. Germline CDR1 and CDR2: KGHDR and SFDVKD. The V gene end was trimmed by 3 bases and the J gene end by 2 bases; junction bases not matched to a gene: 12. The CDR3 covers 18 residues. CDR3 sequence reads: CATSDVSGRTSVQETQYF. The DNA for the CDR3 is TGTGCCACCAGTGATGTATCCGGTAGGACTAGCGTACAAGAGACCCAGTACTTC.

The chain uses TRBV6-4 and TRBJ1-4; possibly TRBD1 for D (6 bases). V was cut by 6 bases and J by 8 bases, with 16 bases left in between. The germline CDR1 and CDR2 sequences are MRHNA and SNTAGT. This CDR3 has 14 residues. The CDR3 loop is CASRKIDRIEKLFF. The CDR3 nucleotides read TGTGCCAGCAGGAAAATAGACAGGATCGAAAAACTGTTTTTT.

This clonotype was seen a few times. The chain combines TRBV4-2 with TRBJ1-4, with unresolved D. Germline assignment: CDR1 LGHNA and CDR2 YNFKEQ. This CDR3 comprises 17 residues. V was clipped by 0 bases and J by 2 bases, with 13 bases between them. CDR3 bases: TGTGCCAGCAGCCAAGATCCGGTCGCACTGACTAATGAAAAACTGTTTTTT. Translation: CASSQDPVALTNEKLFF.

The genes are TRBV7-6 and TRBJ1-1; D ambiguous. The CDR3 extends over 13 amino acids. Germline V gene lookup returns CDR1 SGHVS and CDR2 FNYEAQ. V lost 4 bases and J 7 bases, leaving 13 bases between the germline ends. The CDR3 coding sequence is TGTGCCAGCAGCTCCTACTACACGGATGAAGCTTTCTTT. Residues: CASSSYYTDEAFF.

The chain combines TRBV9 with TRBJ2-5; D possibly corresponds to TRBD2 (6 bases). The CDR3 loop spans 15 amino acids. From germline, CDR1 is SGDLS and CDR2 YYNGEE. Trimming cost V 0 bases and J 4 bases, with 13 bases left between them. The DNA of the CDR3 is TGTGCCAGCAGCGTAGCTCCAGCGGGTGGAGAGACCCAGTACTTC. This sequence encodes CASSVAPAGGETQYF.

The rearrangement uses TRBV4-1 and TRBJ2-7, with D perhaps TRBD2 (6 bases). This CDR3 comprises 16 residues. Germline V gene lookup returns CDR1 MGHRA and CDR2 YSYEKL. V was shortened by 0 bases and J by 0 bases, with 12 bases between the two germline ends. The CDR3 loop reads CASSQDPGLNSYEQYF. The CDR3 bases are TGCGCCAGCAGCCAAGACCCCGGACTAAACTCCTACGAGCAGTACTTC.

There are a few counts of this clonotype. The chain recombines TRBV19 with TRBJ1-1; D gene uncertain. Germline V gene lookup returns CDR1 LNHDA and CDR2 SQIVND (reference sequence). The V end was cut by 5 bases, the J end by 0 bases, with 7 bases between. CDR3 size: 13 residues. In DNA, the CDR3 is TGTGCCAGTAGTGGAGATATGAACACTGAAGCTTTCTTT. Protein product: CASSGDMNTEAFF.

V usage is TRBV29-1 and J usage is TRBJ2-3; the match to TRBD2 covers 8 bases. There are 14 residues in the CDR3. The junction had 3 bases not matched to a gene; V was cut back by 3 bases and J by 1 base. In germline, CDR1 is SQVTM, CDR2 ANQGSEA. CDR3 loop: CSVDRGGGTDTQYF. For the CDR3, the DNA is TGCAGCGTTGACCGGGGGGGAGGCACAGATACGCAGTATTTT.

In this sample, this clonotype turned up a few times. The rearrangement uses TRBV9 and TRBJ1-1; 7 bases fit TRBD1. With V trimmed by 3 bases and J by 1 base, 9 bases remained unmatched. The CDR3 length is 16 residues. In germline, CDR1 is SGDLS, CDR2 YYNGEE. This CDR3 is CASSAGDRAGNTEAFF. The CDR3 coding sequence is TGTGCCAGCAGCGCCGGAGACAGGGCTGGGAACACTGAAGCTTTCTTT. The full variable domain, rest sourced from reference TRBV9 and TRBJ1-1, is DSGVTQTPKHLITATGQRVTLRCSPRSGDLSVYWYQQSLDQGLQFLIQYYNGEERAKGNILERFSAQQFPDLHSELNLSSLELGDSALYFCASSAGDRAGNTEAFFGQGTRLTVV.

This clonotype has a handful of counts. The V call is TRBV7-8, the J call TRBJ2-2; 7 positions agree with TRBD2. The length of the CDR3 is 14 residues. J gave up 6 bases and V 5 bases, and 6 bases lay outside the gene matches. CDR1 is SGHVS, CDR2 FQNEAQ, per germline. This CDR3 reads CASSHREVAGELFF. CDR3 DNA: TGTGCCAGCAGCCACCGGGAGGTCGCCGGGGAGCTGTTTTTT.

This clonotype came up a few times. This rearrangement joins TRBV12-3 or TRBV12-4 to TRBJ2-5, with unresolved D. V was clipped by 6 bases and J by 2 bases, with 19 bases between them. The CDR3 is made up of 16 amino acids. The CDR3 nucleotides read TGTGCCAGCAGCCTCACCCTCCTAGACTTTCAAGAGACCCAGTACTTC. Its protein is CASSLTLLDFQETQYF.

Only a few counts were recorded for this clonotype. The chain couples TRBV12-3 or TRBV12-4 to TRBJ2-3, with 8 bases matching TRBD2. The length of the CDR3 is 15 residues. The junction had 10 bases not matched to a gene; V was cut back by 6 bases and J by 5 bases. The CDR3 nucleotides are TGTGCCAGCAGCCCTGACGGGGGGGCCAAAGATACGCAGTATTTT. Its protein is CASSPDGGAKDTQYF.

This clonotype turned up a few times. The CDR3 loop reads CASSSELYEQYF. The DNA of the CDR3 is TGTGCCAGCAGCTCGGAACTCTACGAGCAGTACTTC. The chain joins TRBV7-9 to TRBJ2-7; D unresolved. The CDR3 spans 12 residues. Germline CDR1 is SEHNR and CDR2 is FQNEAQ (reference sequence). Trimming removed 4 bases from V and 3 bases from J, with 7 bases in between.

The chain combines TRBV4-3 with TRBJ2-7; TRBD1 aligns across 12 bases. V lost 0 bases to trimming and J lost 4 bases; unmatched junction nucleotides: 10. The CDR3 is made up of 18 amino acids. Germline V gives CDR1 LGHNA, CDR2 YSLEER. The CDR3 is CASSQDLHRDRGPYEQYF. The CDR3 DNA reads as TGCGCCAGCAGCCAAGATCTGCATCGGGACAGGGGGCCATACGAGCAGTACTTC.

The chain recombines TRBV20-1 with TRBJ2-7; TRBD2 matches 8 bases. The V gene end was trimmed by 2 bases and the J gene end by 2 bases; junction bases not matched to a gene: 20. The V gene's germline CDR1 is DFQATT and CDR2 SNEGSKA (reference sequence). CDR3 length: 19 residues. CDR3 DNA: TGCAGTGCTAGACCCCCAGCGACTAGCGAGACCGCTAAAGCCTACGAGCAGTACTTC. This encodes CSARPPATSETAKAYEQYF.

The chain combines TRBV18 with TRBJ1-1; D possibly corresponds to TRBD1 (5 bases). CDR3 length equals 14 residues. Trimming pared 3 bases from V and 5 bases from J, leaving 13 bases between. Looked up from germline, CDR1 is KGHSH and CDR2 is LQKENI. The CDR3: CASSPAAGRTEAFF. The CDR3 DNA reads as TGTGCCAGCTCACCCGCCGCAGGGAGGACTGAAGCTTTCTTT.

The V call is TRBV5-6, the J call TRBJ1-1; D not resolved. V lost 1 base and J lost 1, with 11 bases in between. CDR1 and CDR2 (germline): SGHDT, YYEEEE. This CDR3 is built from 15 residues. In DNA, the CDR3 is TGTGCCAGCAGCTTGACGGAGGTCCCGAACACTGAAGCTTTCTTT. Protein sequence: CASSLTEVPNTEAFF.

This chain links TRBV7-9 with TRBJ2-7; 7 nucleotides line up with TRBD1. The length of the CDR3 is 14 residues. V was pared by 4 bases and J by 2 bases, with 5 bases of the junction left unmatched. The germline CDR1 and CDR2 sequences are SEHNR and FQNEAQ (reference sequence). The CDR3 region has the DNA TGTGCCAGCAGCTGGGCCGGGACAGCCTACGAGCAGTACTTC. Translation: CASSWAGTAYEQYF.